The clone carrying this TCR beta chain was observed many times. V was trimmed by 3 bases and J by 3 bases, leaving 9 bases between them. Looked up from germline, CDR1 is SGHTA and CDR2 is FQGTGA. The CDR3 consists of 13 residues. In building TCR beta libraries, iRepertoire HTBI primers were used together with Arm-PCR of CDR3 regions. From the multiplex PCR reads, TCRdb called clonotypes with MiXCR, one entry per CDR3 protein. This table has approximately 460,000 distinct CDR3 sequences, about 15% appearing once. This sample stems from a study of regulatory T cells in long-lasting Graves disease. Stated time point: newly diagnosed GD, antithyroid drugs for less than 3 months. Following extraction of RNA from PBMCs, that RNA was used to make the TCR library. These data also featured in a second study, about T cells in Graves' hyperthyroidism and ophthalmopathy. That source reports: Disease duration under 2 months; hyperthyroidism patients were aged 18 to 65.

This chain links TRBV7-3 with TRBJ2-7; no clear D. The TCR comes from a woman aged 30 to 39 with Graves disease. Sequences were derived from peripheral blood mononuclear cells (PBMCs), sampled at new diagnosis, from a patient treated with antithyroid drugs. The CDR3 is CASSLELGYEQYF. CDR3 sequence (DNA): TGTGCCAGCAGCTTGGAACTTGGCTACGAGCAGTACTTC.